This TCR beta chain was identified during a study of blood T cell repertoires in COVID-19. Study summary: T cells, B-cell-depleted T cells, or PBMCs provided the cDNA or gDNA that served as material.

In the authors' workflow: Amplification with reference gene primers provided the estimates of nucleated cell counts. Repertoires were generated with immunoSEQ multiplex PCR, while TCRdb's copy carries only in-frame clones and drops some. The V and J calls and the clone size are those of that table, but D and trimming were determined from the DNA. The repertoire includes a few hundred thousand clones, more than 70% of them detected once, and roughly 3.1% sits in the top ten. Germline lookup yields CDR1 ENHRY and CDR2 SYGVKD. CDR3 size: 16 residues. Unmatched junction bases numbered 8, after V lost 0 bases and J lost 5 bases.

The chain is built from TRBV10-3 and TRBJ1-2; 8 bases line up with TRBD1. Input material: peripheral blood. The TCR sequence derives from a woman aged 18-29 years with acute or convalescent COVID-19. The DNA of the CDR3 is TGTGCCATCAGTGAGTCGGGTCAGGGGGCGAGGTATGGCTACACCTTC. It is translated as CAISESGQGARYGYTF.